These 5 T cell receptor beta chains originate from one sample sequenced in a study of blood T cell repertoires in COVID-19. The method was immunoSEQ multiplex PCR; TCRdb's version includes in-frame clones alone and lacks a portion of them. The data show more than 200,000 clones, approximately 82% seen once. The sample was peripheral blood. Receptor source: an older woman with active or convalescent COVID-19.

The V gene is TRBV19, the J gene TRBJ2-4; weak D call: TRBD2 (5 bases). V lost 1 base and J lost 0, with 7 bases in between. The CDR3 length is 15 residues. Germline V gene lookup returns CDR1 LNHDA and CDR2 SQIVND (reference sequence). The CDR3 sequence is CASSIAGLAKNIQYF. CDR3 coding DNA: TGTGCCAGTAGTATAGCAGGACTAGCCAAAAACATTCAGTACTTC.

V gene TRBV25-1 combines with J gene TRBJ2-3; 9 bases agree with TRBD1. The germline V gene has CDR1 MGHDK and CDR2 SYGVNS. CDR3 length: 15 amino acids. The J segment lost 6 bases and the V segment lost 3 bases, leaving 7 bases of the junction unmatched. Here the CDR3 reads CASSDTGGASDTQYF. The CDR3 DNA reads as TGTGCCAGCAGTGACACAGGGGGCGCATCGGATACGCAGTATTTT.

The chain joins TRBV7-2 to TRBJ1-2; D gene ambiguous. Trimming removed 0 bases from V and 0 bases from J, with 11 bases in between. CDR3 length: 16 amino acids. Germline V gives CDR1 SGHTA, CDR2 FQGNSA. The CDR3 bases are TGTGCCAGCAGCTTAGCGTGGCAGCTAGCTAACTATGGCTACACCTTC. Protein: CASSLAWQLANYGYTF.

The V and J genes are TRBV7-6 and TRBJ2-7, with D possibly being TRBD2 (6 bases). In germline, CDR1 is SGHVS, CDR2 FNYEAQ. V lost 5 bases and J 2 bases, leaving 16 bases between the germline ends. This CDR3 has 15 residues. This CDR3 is CASSKEEGTAYEQYF. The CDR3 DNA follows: TGTGCCAGCAGCAAAGAGGAGGGGACGGCCTACGAGCAGTACTTC.

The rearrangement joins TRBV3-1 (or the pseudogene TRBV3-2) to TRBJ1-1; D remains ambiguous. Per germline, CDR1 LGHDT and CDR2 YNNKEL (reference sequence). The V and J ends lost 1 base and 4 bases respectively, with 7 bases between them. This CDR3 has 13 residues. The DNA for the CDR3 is TGTGCCAGCAGCCAAGGTAGGAGCACTGAAGCTTTCTTT. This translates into CASSQGRSTEAFF.